The rows below give T cell receptor beta chains drawn from one sample of a study of lymphopenia after photon versus proton radiotherapy. The assay was immunoSEQ multiplex PCR, and TCRdb's table has in-frame clones only and misses some. Here the sample spans 50,000 to 70,000 clones, roughly 90% being singletons. Material: peripheral blood, obtained from a patient treated with proton-based radiotherapy. These receptors all stem from a man older than 75 with esophageal cancer. CDR3s include the opening cysteine and the closing phenylalanine or tryptophan. D genes are given only for firm matches. Part of the rows lack a size; the others show once, few, many or a class for expanded clones.

D: TRBD2
J: TRBJ2-3
V: TRBV19
size: .
CDR3: CASRPLAGSTDTQYF
DNA: TGTGCCAGTAGGCCACTAGCGGGAAGCACAGATACGCAGTATTTT

D: .
J: TRBJ2-5
V: TRBV5-1
size: once
CDR3: CASSLFQGPQETQYF
DNA: TGCGCCAGCAGCTTGTTCCAGGGGCCCCAAGAGACCCAGTACTTC

D: TRBD2
J: TRBJ2-2
V: TRBV30
size: once
CDR3: CAWKRLAVTGELFF
DNA: TGTGCCTGGAAACGGCTAGCGGTCACCGGGGAGCTGTTTTTT

D: .
J: TRBJ2-7
V: TRBV12-5
size: .
CDR3: CASGSFHYEQYF
DNA: TGTGCTAGTGGCTCCTTCCATTACGAGCAGTACTTC

D: TRBD1
J: TRBJ2-3
V: TRBV6-1
size: .
CDR3: CASSEKTGVSTDTQYF
DNA: TGTGCCAGCAGTGAAAAGACAGGGGTAAGCACAGATACGCAGTATTTT

D: .
J: TRBJ2-2
V: TRBV11-3
size: .
CDR3: CASSLDWVLGEENTGELFF
DNA: TGTGCCAGCAGCTTAGATTGGGTCTTGGGGGAGGAGAACACCGGGGAGCTGTTTTTT

D: TRBD1
J: TRBJ2-2
V: TRBV18
size: .
CDR3: CASSPGTDTGELFF
DNA: TGTGCCAGCTCACCCGGGACAGACACCGGGGAGCTGTTTTTT

D: .
J: TRBJ1-1
V: TRBV5-1
size: .
CDR3: CASSLGRVDTEAFF
DNA: TGCGCCAGCAGCTTGGGCAGGGTAGACACTGAAGCTTTCTTT

D: TRBD1
J: TRBJ1-2
V: TRBV10-3
size: .
CDR3: CAISGDRYIGDYGYTF
DNA: TGTGCCATCAGCGGGGACAGGTATATAGGAGACTATGGCTACACCTTC

D: .
J: TRBJ1-2
V: TRBV18
size: .
CDR3: CASSPKYGYTF
DNA: TGTGCCAGCTCACCGAAGTATGGCTACACCTTC

D: TRBD2
J: TRBJ2-3
V: TRBV11-2
size: once
CDR3: CASSLSEGITSGYF
DNA: TGTGCCAGCAGCTTAAGTGAGGGAATAACTAGCGGGTATTTT

D: TRBD1
J: TRBJ1-1
V: TRBV5-1
size: .
CDR3: CASSLGPGQGLAAFF
DNA: TGCGCCAGCAGCTTGGGCCCCGGACAGGGGCTCGCAGCTTTCTTT

D: TRBD1
J: TRBJ1-6
V: TRBV10-3
size: .
CDR3: CASTGGLYNSPLHF
DNA: TGTGCCTCGACAGGGGGCTTATATAATTCACCCCTCCACTTT

D: TRBD2
J: TRBJ2-3
V: TRBV5-1
size: .
CDR3: CASSLVTSFGTDTQYF
DNA: TGCGCCAGCAGCTTGGTGACTAGCTTCGGCACAGATACGCAGTATTTT

D: TRBD2
J: TRBJ2-3
V: TRBV7-9
size: few
CDR3: CASSLYGASGGRTDTQYF
DNA: TGTGCCAGCAGCTTATACGGGGCGAGCGGGGGACGCACAGATACGCAGTATTTT

D: .
J: TRBJ1-2
V: TRBV4-3
size: .
CDR3: CASSQGGVNGGYTF
DNA: TGCGCCAGCAGCCAAGGCGGGGTTAATGGTGGCTACACCTTC

D: TRBD1
J: TRBJ1-1
V: TRBV5-1
size: .
CDR3: CASSLGGGLRNTEAFF
DNA: TGCGCCAGCAGCTTGGGAGGGGGCCTGAGGAACACTGAAGCTTTCTTT

D: .
J: TRBJ1-4
V: TRBV27
size: .
CDR3: CASTTALRGARGEKLFF
DNA: TGTGCCAGCACTACGGCTCTGCGAGGGGCCCGGGGTGAAAAACTGTTTTTT